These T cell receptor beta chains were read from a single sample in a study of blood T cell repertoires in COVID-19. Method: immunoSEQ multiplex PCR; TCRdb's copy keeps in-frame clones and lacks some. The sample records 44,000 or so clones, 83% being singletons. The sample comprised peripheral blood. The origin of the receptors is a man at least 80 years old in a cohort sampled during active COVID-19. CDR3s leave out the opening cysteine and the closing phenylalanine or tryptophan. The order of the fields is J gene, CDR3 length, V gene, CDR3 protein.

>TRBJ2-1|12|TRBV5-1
ASSLPTGGDEQF
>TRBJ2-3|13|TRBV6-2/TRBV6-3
ASSYAGSSTDTQY
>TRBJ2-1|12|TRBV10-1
ASSPAGIYNEQF
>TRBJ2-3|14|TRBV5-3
ARSGGLAGITDTQY
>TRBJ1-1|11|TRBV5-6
ASSTETRIGAF
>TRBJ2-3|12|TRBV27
ASRPGLGEDTQY
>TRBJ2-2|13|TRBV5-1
ASSLGQVIGGELF
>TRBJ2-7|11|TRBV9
ASSVGGKYEQY
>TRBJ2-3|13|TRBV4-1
ASRSLGLSSDTQY
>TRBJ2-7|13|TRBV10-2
ASSLAGALSYEQY
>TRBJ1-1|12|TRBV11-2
ASSLEGVGTEAF
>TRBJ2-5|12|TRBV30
AWSVRSGLETQY
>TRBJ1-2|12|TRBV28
ASSFQGAYYGYT
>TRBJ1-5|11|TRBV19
ASRDRDNQPQH
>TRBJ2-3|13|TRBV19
ASSIMTGGTDTQY
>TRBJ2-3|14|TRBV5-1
ASSLGRGLGTDTQY
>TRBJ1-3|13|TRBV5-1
ASSSNHNSGNTIY
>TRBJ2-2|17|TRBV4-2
ASSQDLPSGASNTGELF
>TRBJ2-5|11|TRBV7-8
ASSGRSHQTQY
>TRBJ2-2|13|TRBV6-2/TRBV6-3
ASSPQGQLTGELF
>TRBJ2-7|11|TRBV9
ASSRGSGGEQY
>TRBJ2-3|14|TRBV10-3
AIREGTSGGTDTQY
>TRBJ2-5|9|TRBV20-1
SARAMTDQY
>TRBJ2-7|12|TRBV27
ASKSGTGFVEQY
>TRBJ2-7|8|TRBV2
ASSAYEQY
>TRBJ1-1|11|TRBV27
ASSRTQGTEAF